This T cell receptor (beta chain) appears in the sequencing data of a study of graft-versus-host responses after intestinal transplantation. Libraries were prepared by immunoSEQ multiplex PCR; TCRdb keeps only in-frame clonotypes and omits some of them. The table lists under 100,000 clones, about four fifths of them singletons. Overall study results and limits: GvH clones detected in recipient marrow included some appearing first in ileum or blood.

The CDR3 length is 14 residues. Trimming shortened V by 5 bases and J by 2 bases, and 13 bases separated the two germline ends. Looked up from germline, CDR1 is PRHDT and CDR2 is FYEKMQ (reference sequence). On this clone: Its specificity is not known.

The sample here was unstimulated CD4+ T cells sorted from spleen or lymph node cells, taken before intestinal transplant. The TCR comes from a human donor who received an intestinal transplant. This chain uses TRBV13 with TRBJ2-7; D is uncertain. CDR3 nucleotides: TGTGCCAGCAGCCGGAGTGCCTCTCCCTACGAGCAGTACTTC. This codes for CASSRSASPYEQYF.